What follows describes a single T cell receptor (beta chain). Its antigen is not known. The length of the CDR3 is 15 residues. This sample is drawn from a study of post-analysis software for immune sequencing data. Notes on the study in general: There were several TRBV segments more frequent in patients than controls, and TRBV5-6, TRBV5-1 and TRBV20-1 were among them.

Incorporated into the TCR beta cDNA libraries were unique molecular identifiers, which served to reduce PCR and sequencing biases. Each CDR3 protein gets one entry after TCRdb re-called the PCR reads with MiXCR. Among 650,000 to 850,000 distinct CDR3 sequences listed, 40% to 55% were seen once. The gene calls are TRBV21-1 and TRBJ2-7; the tabulated D call, TRBD1, remains unverified against the DNA. TRBV21-1 is annotated as a pseudogene. This TCR derives from a girl between 10 and 17 years old with multiple sclerosis. Sequenced input: blood. The CDR3 is CASRNGRAGTYEQYF. CDR3 DNA sequence: TGTGCCAGCAGGAACGGACGGGCAGGAACCTACGAGCAGTACTTC.